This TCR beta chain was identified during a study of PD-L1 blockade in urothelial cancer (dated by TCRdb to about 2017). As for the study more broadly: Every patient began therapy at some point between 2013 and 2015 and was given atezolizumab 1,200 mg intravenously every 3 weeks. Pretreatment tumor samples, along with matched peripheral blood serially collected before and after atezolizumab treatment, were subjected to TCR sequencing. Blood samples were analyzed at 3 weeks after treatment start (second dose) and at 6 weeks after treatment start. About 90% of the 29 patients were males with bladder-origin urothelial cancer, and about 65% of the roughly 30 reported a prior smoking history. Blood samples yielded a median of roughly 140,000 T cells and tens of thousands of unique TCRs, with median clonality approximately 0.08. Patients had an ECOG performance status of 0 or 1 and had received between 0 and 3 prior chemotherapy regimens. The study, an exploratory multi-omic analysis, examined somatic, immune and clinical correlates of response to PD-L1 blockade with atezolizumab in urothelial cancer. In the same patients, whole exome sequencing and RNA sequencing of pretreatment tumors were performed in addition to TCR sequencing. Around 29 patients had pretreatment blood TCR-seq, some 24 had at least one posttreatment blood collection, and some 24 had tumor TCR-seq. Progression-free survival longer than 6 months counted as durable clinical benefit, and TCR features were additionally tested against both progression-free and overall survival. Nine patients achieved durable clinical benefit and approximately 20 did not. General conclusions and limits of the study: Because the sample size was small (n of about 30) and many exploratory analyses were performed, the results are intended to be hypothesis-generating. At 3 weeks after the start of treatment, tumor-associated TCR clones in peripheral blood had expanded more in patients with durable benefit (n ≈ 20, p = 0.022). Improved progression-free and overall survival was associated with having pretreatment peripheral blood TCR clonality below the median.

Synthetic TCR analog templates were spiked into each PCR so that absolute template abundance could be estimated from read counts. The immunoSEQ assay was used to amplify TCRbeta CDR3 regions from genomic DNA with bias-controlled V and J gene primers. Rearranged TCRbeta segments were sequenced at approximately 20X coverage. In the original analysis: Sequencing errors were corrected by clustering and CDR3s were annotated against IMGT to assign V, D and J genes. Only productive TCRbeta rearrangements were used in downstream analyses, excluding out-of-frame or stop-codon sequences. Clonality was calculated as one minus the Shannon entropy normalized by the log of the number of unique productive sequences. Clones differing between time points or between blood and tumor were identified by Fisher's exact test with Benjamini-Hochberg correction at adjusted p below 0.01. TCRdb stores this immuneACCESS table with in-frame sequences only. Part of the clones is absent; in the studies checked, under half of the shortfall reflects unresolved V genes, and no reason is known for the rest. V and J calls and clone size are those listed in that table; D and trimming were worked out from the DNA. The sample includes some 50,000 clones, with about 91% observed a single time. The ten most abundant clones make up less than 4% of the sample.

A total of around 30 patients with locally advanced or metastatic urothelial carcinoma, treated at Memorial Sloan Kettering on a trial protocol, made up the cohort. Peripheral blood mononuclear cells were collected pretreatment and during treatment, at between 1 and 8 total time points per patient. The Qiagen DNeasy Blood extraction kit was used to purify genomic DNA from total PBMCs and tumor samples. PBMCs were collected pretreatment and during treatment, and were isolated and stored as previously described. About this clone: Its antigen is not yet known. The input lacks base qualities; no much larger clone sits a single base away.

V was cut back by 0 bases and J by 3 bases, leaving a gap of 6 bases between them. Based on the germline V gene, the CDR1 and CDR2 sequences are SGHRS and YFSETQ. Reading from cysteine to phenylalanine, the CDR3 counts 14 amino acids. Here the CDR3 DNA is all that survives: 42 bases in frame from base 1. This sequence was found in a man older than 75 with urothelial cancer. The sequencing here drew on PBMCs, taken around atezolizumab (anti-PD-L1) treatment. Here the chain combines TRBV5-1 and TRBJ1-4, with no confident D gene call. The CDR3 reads CASSLVGANEKLFF. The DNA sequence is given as TGCGCCAGCAGCTTGGTAGGAGCTAATGAAAAACTGTTTTTT. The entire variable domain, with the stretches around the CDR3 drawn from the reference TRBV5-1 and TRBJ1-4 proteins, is KAGVTQTPRYLIKTRGQQVTLSCSPISGHRSVSWYQQTPGQGLQFLFEYFSETQRNKGNFPGRFSGRQFSNSRSEMNVSTLELGDSALYLCASSLVGANEKLFFGSGTQLSVL.